The clone carrying this T cell receptor (beta chain) appeared once. The target antigen is unknown. This record comes from a study of shared clonotypes between healthy human individuals. Findings of the study overall: For naive CD4 cells, around 5.1% of clonotypes were shared across a handful of donors. The study sampled only blood, and tissue repertoires likely differ.

The repertoire was sequenced with immunoSEQ multiplex PCR; TCRdb's copy has only in-frame clones and lacks some. The table includes over a million clones, about 74% detected once. The germline CDR1 and CDR2 sequences are MDHEN and SYDVKM. The CDR3 runs 13 residues. The ends were cut back, 2 bases at V and 8 bases at J, with 10 bases in the middle. The source is a man younger than 30 in good health. Material for sequencing was memory CD4+ T cells sorted from blood. Regarding subset: CD45RA-negative fraction. The chain recombines TRBV28 with TRBJ2-1, with D perhaps matching TRBD1 (5 bases). The CDR3 reads CASSLKQGHEQFF. The CDR3 region has the DNA TGTGCCAGCAGTTTAAAGCAGGGCCATGAGCAGTTCTTC.